These 30 T cell receptor beta chains were all obtained from the same sample, sequenced in a study of T cell repertoires in cytomegalovirus infection. Via MiXCR, TCRdb re-called the reads, giving one row per CDR3 protein. The sample holds more than 400,000 distinct CDR3 sequences, 26% seen once. The sample consisted of PBMCs. Source of these receptors: a human donor in good health (CMV status not recorded). Some clones in this sample may be carry-over from other donors' samples.

A few counts support this clonotype. The chain uses TRBV19 and TRBJ2-3; D gene unclear. CDR3 length equals 14 residues. Germline CDR1 reads LNHDA; CDR2 reads SQIVND (reference sequence). Trimming shortened V by 5 bases and J by 1 base, and 10 bases separated the two germline ends. CDR3 region: CASSYDGGTDTQYF. CDR3 bases: TGTGCCAGTAGTTATGATGGTGGCACAGATACGCAGTATTTT.

This clonotype has more than one count but fewer than ten. The rearrangement uses TRBV5-4 and TRBJ2-4, with 8 bases fitting TRBD2. CDR1 is SGHNT and CDR2 is YYREEE in the germline V gene (reference sequence). The CDR3 has 15 residues. Trimming took 5 bases from V and 3 from J; bases not matched to a gene: 7. The CDR3 region has the DNA TGTGCCAGCAGTAAACGGGGGGGCGACAAAAACATTCAGTACTTC. This encodes CASSKRGGDKNIQYF.

The genes are TRBV7-9 and TRBJ2-5; 9 nucleotides line up with TRBD1. The CDR3 totals 15 residues. Looked up from germline, CDR1 is SEHNR and CDR2 is FQNEAQ (reference sequence). Germline trimming cut 0 bases from V and 8 bases from J; bases unmatched to any gene: 7. The CDR3 spells CASSLAMGQGETQYF. CDR3 DNA: TGTGCCAGCAGCTTAGCGATGGGACAGGGCGAAACCCAGTACTTC.

This clonotype has more than one count but fewer than ten. This chain joins TRBV6-2 or TRBV6-3 and TRBJ1-1; D is unclear. Deletions cut 5 bases from V and 1 base from J, with 11 bases between. The germline gives CDR1 MNHEY, CDR2 SVGEGT. The CDR3 totals 14 residues. CDR3 in DNA: TGTGCCAGCAGTGCCTACTACAGGAACACTGAAGCTTTCTTT. Its translation is CASSAYYRNTEAFF.

V gene TRBV30 combines with J gene TRBJ2-3, with D uncertain. CDR3 size: 11 residues. V was shortened by 2 bases and J by 5 bases, with 5 bases between the two germline ends. Looked up from germline, CDR1 is GTSNPN and CDR2 is SVGIG (reference sequence). The chain's CDR3 is CAWSSKDTQYF. Written as DNA, the CDR3 is TGTGCCTGGAGTTCGAAAGATACGCAGTATTTT.

In its sample, this clonotype was seen a few times. J is TRBJ1-1 and V is TRBV27; D ambiguous. Germline CDR1 reads MNHEY; CDR2 reads SMNVEV (reference sequence). Trimming left V 11 bases short and J 6 bases short, with 16 bases between. The length of the CDR3 is 12 residues. DNA of the CDR3: TGTGCCTCCCGGGCGGGATACGCTGAAGCTTTCTTT. Translating gives CASRAGYAEAFF.

This clonotype has a handful of counts. The J gene is TRBJ1-3, the V gene TRBV12-3 or TRBV12-4; D uncertain. The CDR3 extends over 18 amino acids. The germline V and J ends were trimmed by 3 bases and 0 bases, with 18 bases remaining between them. The CDR3 DNA sequence: TGTGCCAGCAGTTTTTGGCTCACCCCTGTTGGCTCTGGAAACACCATATATTTT. Its translation is CASSFWLTPVGSGNTIYF.

In this sample, this clonotype turned up many times. J is TRBJ2-3 and V is TRBV7-2; 12 positions match TRBD2. V was clipped by 2 bases and J by 4 bases; unmatched bases: 10. Looked up from germline, CDR1 is SGHTA and CDR2 is FQGNSA. CDR3 size: 18 residues. The CDR3 bases are TGTGCCAGCAGCTTATTGGCTAGCGGGAGGGCCTATTCAGATACGCAGTATTTT. Its translation: CASSLLASGRAYSDTQYF.

The CDR3 here is CASTADSAGANVLTF. The CDR3 DNA is TGTGCCAGTACCGCGGACAGTGCCGGGGCCAACGTCCTGACTTTC. The chain links TRBV19 to TRBJ2-6, with a possible D match to TRBD1 (6 bases). Per germline, CDR1 LNHDA and CDR2 SQIVND (reference sequence). The CDR3 contains 15 residues. Trimming removed 7 bases at V and 4 bases at J, with 14 bases between.

This clonotype was detected only once. The chain joins TRBV6-5 to TRBJ1-6, with unresolved D. CDR3 length: 16 residues. The V gene's germline CDR1 is MNHEY and CDR2 SVGAGI. Trimming cost V 2 bases and J 10 bases, with 18 bases left between them. In DNA, the CDR3 is TGTGCCAGCAGTTACGCCAGCCTGCAAACCGCGTCACCCCTCCACTTT. This codes for CASSYASLQTASPLHF.

This clonotype came up a few times. The CDR3 here is CASSTQTGYNEQFF. CDR3 nucleotides: TGTGCCAGCAGCACCCAAACAGGGTATAATGAGCAGTTCTTC. The chain joins TRBV11-2 to TRBJ2-1; possibly TRBD1 for D (6 bases). Germline loops: CDR1 SGHAT, CDR2 FQNNGV. The CDR3 has 14 residues. Trimming removed 5 bases from V and 7 bases from J, with 15 bases in between. The full variable domain, in which reference TRBV11-2 and TRBJ2-1 provide the parts outside the CDR3, is EAGVAQSPRYKIIEKRQSVAFWCNPISGHATLYWYQQILGQGPKLLIQFQNNGVVDDSQLPKDRFSAERLKGVDSTLKIQPAKLEDSAVYLCASSTQTGYNEQFFGPGTRLTVL.

This sequence joins TRBV28 and TRBJ2-3, with D unresolved. The CDR3 is 11 amino acids. Per the germline V gene, CDR1 is MDHEN and CDR2 is SYDVKM. V was cut by 6 bases and J by 12 bases, with 13 bases left in between. The CDR3 bases are TGTGCCAGCAGCCACGACTCTTTTCAGTATTTT. Translating gives CASSHDSFQYF.

The chain recombines TRBV10-2 with TRBJ2-1; TRBD2 matches at 10 bases. This CDR3 contains 14 residues. V was pared by 3 bases and J by 9 bases, with 5 bases of the junction left unmatched. From germline, CDR1 is WSHSY and CDR2 SAAADI. The CDR3, as DNA: TGCGCCAGCAGTGAAGCGGGAGGGCCGAGTGAGCAGTTCTTC. Translation gives CASSEAGGPSEQFF.

The genes are TRBV24-1 and TRBJ1-6; 7 bases fit TRBD1. J gave up 7 bases and V 2 bases, and 7 bases lay outside the gene matches. Germline V gene data show CDR1 as KGHDR and CDR2 as SFDVKD. The CDR3 consists of 16 residues. CDR3: CATSDSTRGQNSPLHF. The CDR3 coding sequence is TGTGCCACCAGTGATTCGACAAGGGGGCAGAATTCACCCCTCCACTTT.

The chain uses TRBV6-2 or TRBV6-3 and TRBJ2-1, with 7 bases aligning to TRBD2. This CDR3 contains 16 residues. Per germline, CDR1 MNHEY and CDR2 SVGEGT. V lost 0 bases, J lost 0 bases, and 2 bases stayed unmatched. The CDR3 reads CASSYSRESSYNEQFF. The CDR3, as DNA: TGTGCCAGCAGTTACTCGCGGGAGAGCTCCTACAATGAGCAGTTCTTC.

This clonotype appeared a few times. The gene calls are TRBV19 and TRBJ2-6; D gene ambiguous. The CDR3 is 14 amino acids. The germline V gene encodes CDR1 LNHDA and CDR2 SQIVND (reference sequence). V lost 5 bases and J 0 bases, leaving 5 bases between the germline ends. The CDR3 DNA reads as TGTGCCAGTAGTGAGAGCTCTGGGGCCAACGTCCTGACTTTC. Translated, it gives CASSESSGANVLTF.

This clonotype was counted many times. The genes are TRBV7-2 and TRBJ1-6; D call uncertain. Germline values: CDR1 SGHTA, CDR2 FQGNSA. CDR3 size: 19 residues. Trimming cost V 1 base and J 4 bases, with 20 bases left between them. The CDR3 region is CASSLGAPDGHFYNSPLHF. For the CDR3, the DNA is TGTGCCAGCAGCTTAGGAGCGCCGGATGGGCACTTTTATAATTCACCCCTCCACTTT.

A few counts support this clonotype. The J gene is TRBJ1-6, the V gene TRBV6-6; 7 bases line up with TRBD1. This CDR3 is built from 14 residues. From germline, CDR1 is MNHNY and CDR2 SVGAGI (reference sequence). V trimming: 10 bases; J trimming: 7 bases; junction bases outside the gene matches: 10. CDR3 bases: TGTGCCACCGGCAGACAGGGAAAAAATTCACCCCTCCACTTT. Its protein product is CATGRQGKNSPLHF.

The rearrangement joins TRBV5-5 to TRBJ2-1; the match to TRBD2 covers 8 bases. From germline, CDR1 is SGHKS and CDR2 YYEKEE (reference sequence). V shed 2 bases and J 15 bases; nucleotides not matched to a gene: 10. The CDR3 is made up of 13 amino acids. In nucleotides, the CDR3 is TGTGCCAGCAGCTTCGAACCCGGGACTAGTATGTTCTTC. Translating it yields CASSFEPGTSMFF.

This chain's CDR3 is CAISGEVNTEAFF. CDR3 DNA: TGTGCCATCAGTGGGGAGGTGAACACTGAAGCTTTCTTT. This chain connects TRBV10-3 to TRBJ1-1, with D unresolved. Germline V gene sequence: CDR1 ENHRY, CDR2 SYGVKD. The CDR3 length is 13 residues. The ends were cut back, 4 bases at V and 0 bases at J, with 6 bases in the middle.

The chain is built from TRBV7-2 and TRBJ1-5, with TRBD1 as a possible D gene (6 bases). V was cut by 3 bases and J by 7 bases, with 10 bases left in between. The CDR3 is 13 residues long. Looked up from germline, CDR1 is SGHTA and CDR2 is FQGNSA. Here the CDR3 reads CASSFGGWQPQHF. In nucleotides, the CDR3 is TGTGCCAGCAGCTTTGGGGGCTGGCAGCCCCAGCATTTT.

The V gene is TRBV28, the J gene TRBJ2-3, with D perhaps TRBD2 (5 bases). Germline V gene lookup returns CDR1 MDHEN and CDR2 SYDVKM. V gave up 6 bases and J gave up 1 base, with 14 bases separating them. This CDR3 is 15 amino acids long. CDR3 loop: CASSTSGSGTDTQYF. CDR3 coding DNA: TGTGCCAGCAGCACCTCAGGTAGCGGCACAGATACGCAGTATTTT.

This clonotype was detected ten times or more. This chain links TRBV4-1 with TRBJ2-7; 8 nucleotides line up with TRBD2. The CDR3 runs to 16 residues. Germline V CDR1 and CDR2: MGHRA, YSYEKL. J gave up 0 bases and V 3 bases, and 7 bases lay outside the gene matches. DNA for the CDR3: TGCGCCAGCAGCCACAGCGGGGGCGGGAGCTCCTACGAGCAGTACTTC. This codes for CASSHSGGGSSYEQYF.

CDR3 coding DNA: TGTGCCAGCAGTAGCGGGATTAGCACAGATACGCAGTATTTT. It translates to CASSSGISTDTQYF. This sequence joins TRBV25-1 and TRBJ2-3, with 7 bases aligning to TRBD2. Germline CDR1 MGHDK, CDR2 SYGVNS. Trimming removed 5 bases from V and 0 bases from J; junction bases left unmatched: 2. The CDR3 runs 14 residues.

Many counts were recorded for this clonotype. The CDR3 spells CASSLSRGNEQFF. For the CDR3, the DNA is TGTGCCAGCAGCCTCAGTAGGGGCAATGAGCAGTTCTTC. The chain combines TRBV7-2 with TRBJ2-1, with D perhaps TRBD1 (5 bases). The CDR3 runs 13 residues. From germline, CDR1 is SGHTA and CDR2 FQGNSA. The germline V and J ends were trimmed by 5 bases and 6 bases, with 11 bases remaining between them.

In nucleotides, the CDR3 is TGTGCCAGCAGCGCTGTAGCCTCTGGGGCCAACGTCCTGACTTTC. Encoded protein: CASSAVASGANVLTF. The V gene is TRBV2, the J gene TRBJ2-6; no reliable D call. The V end lost 6 bases, the J end lost 0 bases, and 9 bases lay between the germline ends. The length of the CDR3 is 15 residues. CDR1 is SNHLY, CDR2 FYNNEI, per germline.

The genes are TRBV20-1 and TRBJ1-1; D possibly corresponds to TRBD1 (6 bases). Germline CDR1 reads DFQATT; CDR2 reads SNEGSKA (reference sequence). With 6 bases removed from V and 1 base from J, the gap between germline ends came to 15 bases. The CDR3 sequence is 14 residues long. Written as DNA, the CDR3 is TGCAGTGCAAATTCCGGACAGAAGAACACTGAAGCTTTCTTT. Translating gives CSANSGQKNTEAFF.

This clonotype was seen at least ten times. V usage is TRBV7-6 and J usage is TRBJ1-1; D is undetermined. The CDR3 is 15 residues long. Germline CDR1 reads SGHVS; CDR2 reads FNYEAQ. V was clipped by 2 bases and J by 5 bases, with 15 bases between them. CDR3 region: CASSLRLGLRTEAFF. CDR3 DNA: TGTGCCAGCAGCTTACGCTTGGGTCTTCGGACTGAAGCTTTCTTT.

This clonotype has only a few counts. The rearrangement joins TRBV12-3 or TRBV12-4 to TRBJ2-1, with 7 bases aligning to TRBD2. The CDR3 is made up of 16 amino acids. V shed 7 bases and J 1 base; nucleotides not matched to a gene: 10. CDR3 in DNA: TGTGCCAGCACCCAAGGGTTGCGGGGGTCCTACAATGAGCAGTTCTTC. Its translation: CASTQGLRGSYNEQFF.

This clonotype was seen more than once but under ten times. The CDR3 reads CASRLTGDYGYTF. For the CDR3, the DNA is TGTGCCAGCAGACTGACAGGGGACTATGGCTACACCTTC. The chain recombines TRBV28 with TRBJ1-2, with 8 bases aligning to TRBD1. The trim removed 6 bases at V and 3 bases at J, leaving 3 bases unmatched. Looked up from germline, CDR1 is MDHEN and CDR2 is SYDVKM. The CDR3 spans 13 residues.